The next 20 T cell receptor beta chains were all read from a single sample in a study of cytomegalovirus exposure and HLA in healthy donors (dated by TCRdb to the late 2010s). Receptor amplification or capture employed the immunoSEQ multiplex PCR assay. A mixture of 60 forward primers for TCR Vbeta segments and 13 reverse primers for TCR Jbeta segments was used in the multiplex PCR. As stored in TCRdb, this immuneACCESS dataset retains in-frame rearrangements with V and J assigned. A fraction of the clones does not appear; measured against another copy, unresolved V genes explain less than half of the discrepancy, and the remainder lacks a known reason. This sample lists over 150,000 clones; around 82% were detected once. The biggest ten clones account for 0.35% to 0.4% of the sample. The sequenced sample was PBMCs. The origin of the receptors is a boy younger than 10 in good health and CMV-seronegative.

The gene calls are TRBV9 and TRBJ2-7; 9 nucleotides align to TRBD1. Germline loops: CDR1 SGDLS, CDR2 YYNGEE. Losses at the gene ends were 2 bases for V and 5 bases for J; bases not matched to a gene: 5. The CDR3 sequence is 14 residues long. CDR3 coding DNA: TGTGCCAGCAGCGTTTCGGGACAGGGACACGAGCAGTACTTC. Translated: CASSVSGQGHEQYF.

The chain carries TRBV5-1 and TRBJ2-2; a weak D match, TRBD1 (6 bases). CDR1 and CDR2 (germline): SGHRS, YFSETQ. CDR3 length: 14 amino acids. Between the trimmed V and J ends, which lost 0 bases and 4 bases, there was a span of 7 bases. CDR3 protein: CASSLEQGTGELFF. The CDR3 region has the DNA TGCGCCAGCAGCTTGGAACAGGGCACCGGGGAGCTGTTTTTT.

The sample holds one count of this clone. This chain links TRBV4-1 with TRBJ1-4; D unclear. V shed 3 bases and J shed 8 bases, with 19 bases lying between them. Germline-derived CDR1 and CDR2 are MGHRA and YSYEKL. The CDR3 consists of 16 residues. The CDR3 coding sequence is TGCGCCAGCAGCCATAGACCGACTAGGAATAGCGAAAAACTGTTTTTT. Its translation is CASSHRPTRNSEKLFF.

The chain uses TRBV6-8 and TRBJ2-5; TRBD1 matches at 7 bases. The CDR3 covers 17 residues. Trimming cost V 5 bases and J 3 bases; bases outside gene matches: 15. Germline CDR1 and CDR2: MNHGY and SAAAGT. CDR3 in DNA: TGTGCCAGCAGTCACAATTCCGGACAGGAGGTGGAAGAGACCCAGTACTTC. As protein: CASSHNSGQEVEETQYF.

V usage is TRBV7-8 and J usage is TRBJ1-1, with a possible D match to TRBD1 (5 bases). The ends were cut back, 0 bases at V and 4 bases at J, with 12 bases in the middle. This CDR3 has 15 residues. Germline V gene sequence: CDR1 SGHVS, CDR2 FQNEAQ. The CDR3 sequence is CASSLAGEEFTEAFF. The CDR3 DNA reads as TGTGCCAGCAGCTTAGCAGGGGAAGAGTTCACTGAAGCTTTCTTT.

This clone was counted between two and nine times. J is TRBJ2-7 and V is TRBV7-2, with D possibly TRBD2 on 6 matching bases. The ends were cut back, 5 bases at V and 0 bases at J, with 14 bases in the middle. The CDR3 runs to 15 residues. Per the germline V gene, CDR1 is SGHTA and CDR2 is FQGNSA. The CDR3 region is CASSPRRAFSYEQYF. DNA of the CDR3: TGTGCCAGCAGCCCTAGGAGGGCCTTCTCCTACGAGCAGTACTTC.

The chain combines TRBV10-2 with TRBJ2-1; possible D gene TRBD2, 6 bases. Germline V gives CDR1 WSHSY, CDR2 SAAADI. The CDR3 extends over 15 amino acids. Trimming took off 0 bases at V and 6 bases at J, with 12 bases between the two ends. CDR3 coding DNA: TGCGCCAGCAGTGAGTCGATTAGCGGACTCAATGAGCAGTTCTTC. Translation: CASSESISGLNEQFF.

The J gene is TRBJ2-7, the V gene TRBV19, with D unclear. V was pared by 1 base and J by 0 bases, with 7 bases between. The CDR3 consists of 14 residues. Germline V CDR1 and CDR2: LNHDA, SQIVND (reference sequence). DNA of the CDR3: TGTGCCAGTAGTATAGCGGTCACCTCCTACGAGCAGTACTTC. As protein: CASSIAVTSYEQYF.

The rearrangement uses TRBV5-1 and TRBJ2-1; 9 bases agree with TRBD2. The CDR3 sequence is 15 residues long. Trimming removed 5 bases from V and 0 bases from J; junction bases left unmatched: 3. Germline assignment: CDR1 SGHRS and CDR2 YFSETQ. Written as DNA, the CDR3 is TGCGCCAGCAGTTTTAGCGGGAGCTCCTACAATGAGCAGTTCTTC. As protein: CASSFSGSSYNEQFF. The full variable domain, completed using reference TRBV5-1 and TRBJ2-1, is KAGVTQTPRYLIKTRGQQVTLSCSPISGHRSVSWYQQTPGQGLQFLFEYFSETQRNKGNFPGRFSGRQFSNSRSEMNVSTLELGDSALYLCASSFSGSSYNEQFFGPGTRLTVL.

This clone turned up a few times. CDR3 nucleotides: TGTGCCAGTAGTATTAGCGCAGAAAGTAGGATCACTGAAGCTTTCTTT. Residues: CASSISAESRITEAFF. The chain joins TRBV19 to TRBJ1-1; no clear D. V was trimmed by 3 bases and J by 4 bases, leaving 18 bases between them. Per germline, CDR1 LNHDA and CDR2 SQIVND (reference sequence). The CDR3 is made up of 16 amino acids.

The chain has TRBV19 and TRBJ2-7; 10 bases match TRBD1. The germline CDR1 and CDR2 sequences are LNHDA and SQIVND (reference sequence). Trimming took 0 bases from V and 4 from J; bases not matched to a gene: 3. There are 15 residues in the CDR3. CDR3 protein: CASSIERQGAYEQYF. DNA for the CDR3: TGTGCCAGTAGTATAGAGCGACAGGGGGCGTACGAGCAGTACTTC.

The chain recombines TRBV29-1 with TRBJ2-5; D ambiguous. Germline values: CDR1 SQVTM, CDR2 ANQGSEA. V lost 4 bases, J lost 0 bases, and 6 bases lay in between. The CDR3 length is 12 residues. The CDR3: CSVARNQETQYF. Written as DNA, the CDR3 is TGCAGCGTTGCCCGTAACCAAGAGACCCAGTACTTC.

The chain links TRBV7-2 to TRBJ2-3; D not resolved. Trimming took off 4 bases at V and 6 bases at J, with 17 bases between the two ends. The CDR3 sequence is 15 residues long. Germline V lookup: CDR1 SGHTA, CDR2 FQGNSA. CDR3 sequence (DNA): TGTGCCAGCAGCTCGCGGCTAGTGGTCCCGGATACGCAGTATTTT. This codes for CASSSRLVVPDTQYF.

V gene TRBV7-6 combines with J gene TRBJ2-2; D perhaps matches TRBD2 (6 bases). The germline V and J ends were trimmed by 5 bases and 3 bases, with 7 bases remaining between them. Germline V lookup: CDR1 SGHVS, CDR2 FNYEAQ. The CDR3 covers 13 residues. The CDR3 nucleotides are TGTGCCAGCAGCCGGGGGTACACCGGGGAGCTGTTTTTT. Protein: CASSRGYTGELFF. Full variable domain (remainder filled in from reference TRBV7-6 and TRBJ2-2): GAGVSQSPRYKVTKRGQDVALRCDPISGHVSLYWYRQALGQGPEFLTYFNYEAQQDKSGLPNDRFSAERPEGSISTLTIQRTEQRDSAMYRCASSRGYTGELFFGEGSRLTVL.

The chain carries TRBV27 and TRBJ1-1, with D possibly being TRBD1 (5 bases). Germline V gives CDR1 MNHEY, CDR2 SMNVEV (reference sequence). Trimming removed 5 bases at V and 4 bases at J, with 11 bases between. The CDR3 covers 13 residues. The CDR3, as DNA: TGTGCCAGCAGTAAAGGGACTGTCACTGAAGCTTTCTTT. This gives the protein CASSKGTVTEAFF.

The J gene is TRBJ2-7, the V gene TRBV28; a weak D match, TRBD2 (6 bases). The germline V and J ends were trimmed by 5 bases and 4 bases, with 18 bases remaining between them. The CDR3 loop spans 15 amino acids. Germline V gives CDR1 MDHEN, CDR2 SYDVKM. The CDR3 protein is CASSMAGRGLYEQYF. DNA for the CDR3: TGTGCCAGCAGTATGGCGGGGAGAGGGCTTTACGAGCAGTACTTC.

The chain is built from TRBV2 and TRBJ2-7, with TRBD2 matching 12 bases. The CDR3 has 16 residues. Germline CDR1 is SNHLY and CDR2 is FYNNEI. Trimming at V came to 3 bases and at J to 0 bases, leaving 3 bases not matched to a gene. The CDR3 here is CASSDPTSGSSYEQYF. The CDR3 nucleotides are TGTGCCAGCAGTGATCCGACTAGCGGGAGCTCCTACGAGCAGTACTTC.

About this clone itself: The same CDR3 also results from other DNA sequences found in this sample. The J gene is TRBJ1-1, the V gene TRBV25-1; a weak D match, TRBD1 (5 bases). V gave up 3 bases and J gave up 4 bases, with 9 bases separating them. The V gene's germline CDR1 is MGHDK and CDR2 SYGVNS. This CDR3 is 13 amino acids long. CDR3 loop: CASSEPRGTEAFF. As DNA, the CDR3 is TGTGCCAGCAGTGAGCCAAGGGGCACTGAAGCTTTCTTT.

This chain links TRBV28 with TRBJ1-2, with D unclear. V gave up 3 bases and J gave up 6 bases, with 11 bases separating them. The CDR3 is 13 amino acids. Germline V gives CDR1 MDHEN, CDR2 SYDVKM. The CDR3 region has the DNA TGTGCCAGCAGTTTGGTATACCGGGATGGCTACACCTTC. Translating gives CASSLVYRDGYTF.

The chain couples TRBV9 to TRBJ1-5, with D possibly matching TRBD1 (5 bases). Trimming shortened V by 0 bases and J by 1 base, and 14 bases separated the two germline ends. CDR3 size: 17 residues. Germline V gene lookup returns CDR1 SGDLS and CDR2 YYNGEE. CDR3 residues: CASSVVKGRGSNQPQHF. CDR3 in DNA: TGTGCCAGCAGCGTAGTGAAGGGCCGGGGGAGCAATCAGCCCCAGCATTTT.